This TCR beta chain was sequenced during a study of T cells after yellow fever vaccination. Trimming cost V 5 bases and J 0 bases, with 7 bases left between them. The germline V gene has CDR1 SGHTA and CDR2 FQGNSA. This CDR3 has 13 amino acids. Study-wide findings and caveats: Once the booster was given, most primary-vaccination clones reappeared, at approximately 97% for CD4 and approximately 88% for CD8. A faster peak, day 5 versus 15, was reached by the weaker secondary response. Abundant clonotypes from the bulk population could have been carried over as contaminants into FACS-sorted repertoires.

This clonotype was seen only a few times. Its antigen is currently unknown. By 5'RACE template switching, TCR cDNA was produced, with a universal primer site and UMIs added in the process. TCRdb called the 5' RACE reads again in MiXCR, with one record for every CDR3 protein. The sample lists 450,000 to 650,000 distinct CDR3 sequences, about 13% occurring once. The genes are TRBV7-2 and TRBJ1-1; D is unresolved. The TCR originated in a young man who received the YFV17D yellow fever vaccine. The sample consisted of PBMCs, taken on the day of the yellow fever booster vaccination. CDR3 DNA sequence: TGTGCCAGCAGCCGAACAATGAACACTGAAGCTTTCTTT. This encodes CASSRTMNTEAFF.